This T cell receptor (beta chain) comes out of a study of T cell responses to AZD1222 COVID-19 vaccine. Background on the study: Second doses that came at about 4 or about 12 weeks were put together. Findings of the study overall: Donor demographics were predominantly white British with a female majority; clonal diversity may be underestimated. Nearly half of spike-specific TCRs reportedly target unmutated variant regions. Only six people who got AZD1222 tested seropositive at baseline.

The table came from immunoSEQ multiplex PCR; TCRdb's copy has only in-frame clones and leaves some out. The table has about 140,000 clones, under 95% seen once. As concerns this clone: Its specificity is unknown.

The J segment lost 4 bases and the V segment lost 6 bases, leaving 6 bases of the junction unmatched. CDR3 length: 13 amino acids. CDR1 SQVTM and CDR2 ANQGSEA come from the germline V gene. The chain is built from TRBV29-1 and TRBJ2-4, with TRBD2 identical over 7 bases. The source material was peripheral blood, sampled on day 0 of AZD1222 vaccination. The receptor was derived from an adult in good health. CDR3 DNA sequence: TGCAGCGTAGTTCCGGGACTAAAAAACATTCAGTACTTC. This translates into CSVVPGLKNIQYF.